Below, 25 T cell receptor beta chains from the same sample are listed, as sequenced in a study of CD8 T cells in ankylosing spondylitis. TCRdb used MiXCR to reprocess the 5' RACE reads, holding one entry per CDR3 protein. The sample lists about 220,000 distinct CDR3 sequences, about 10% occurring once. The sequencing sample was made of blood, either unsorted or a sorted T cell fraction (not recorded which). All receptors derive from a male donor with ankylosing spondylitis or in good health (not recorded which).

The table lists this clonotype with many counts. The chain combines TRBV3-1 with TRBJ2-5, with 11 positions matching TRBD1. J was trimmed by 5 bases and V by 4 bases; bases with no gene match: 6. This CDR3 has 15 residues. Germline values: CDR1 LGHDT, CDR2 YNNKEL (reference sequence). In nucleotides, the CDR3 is TGTGCCAGCAGCCTAAGGACAGGGGGCTTGGAGACCCAGTACTTC. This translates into CASSLRTGGLETQYF.

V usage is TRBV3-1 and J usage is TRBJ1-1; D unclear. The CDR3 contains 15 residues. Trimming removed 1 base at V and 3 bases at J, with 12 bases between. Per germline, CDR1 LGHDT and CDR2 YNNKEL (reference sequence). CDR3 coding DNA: TGTGCCAGCAGCCAAGGTTCCCCCACCTACACTGAAGCTTTCTTT. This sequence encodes CASSQGSPTYTEAFF.

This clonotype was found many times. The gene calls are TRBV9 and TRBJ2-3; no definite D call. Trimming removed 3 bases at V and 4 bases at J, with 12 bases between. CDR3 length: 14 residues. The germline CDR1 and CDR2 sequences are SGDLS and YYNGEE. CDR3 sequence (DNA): TGTGCCAGCAGCGAACGGCCTCAGTCAGATACGCAGTATTTT. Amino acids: CASSERPQSDTQYF.

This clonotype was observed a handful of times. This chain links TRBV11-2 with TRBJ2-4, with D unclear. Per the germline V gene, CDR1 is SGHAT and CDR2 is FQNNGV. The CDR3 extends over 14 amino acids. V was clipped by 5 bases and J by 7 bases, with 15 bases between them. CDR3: CASSIGKGENIQYF. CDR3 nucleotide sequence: TGTGCCAGCAGCATTGGGAAGGGCGAGAACATTCAGTACTTC.

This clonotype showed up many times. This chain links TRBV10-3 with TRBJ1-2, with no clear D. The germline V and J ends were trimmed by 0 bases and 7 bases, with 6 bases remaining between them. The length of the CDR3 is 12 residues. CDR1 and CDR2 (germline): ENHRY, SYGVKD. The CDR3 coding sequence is TGTGCCATCAGTGAGTCCGGGGTTGGCTACACCTTC. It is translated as CAISESGVGYTF.

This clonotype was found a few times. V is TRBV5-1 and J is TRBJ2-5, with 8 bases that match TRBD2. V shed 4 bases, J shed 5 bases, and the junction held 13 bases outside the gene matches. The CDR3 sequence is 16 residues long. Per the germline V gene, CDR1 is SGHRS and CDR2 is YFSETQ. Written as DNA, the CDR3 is TGCGCCAGCAGCCCGCGGCATAGCGGGGATGGCGAGACCCAGTACTTC. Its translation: CASSPRHSGDGETQYF.

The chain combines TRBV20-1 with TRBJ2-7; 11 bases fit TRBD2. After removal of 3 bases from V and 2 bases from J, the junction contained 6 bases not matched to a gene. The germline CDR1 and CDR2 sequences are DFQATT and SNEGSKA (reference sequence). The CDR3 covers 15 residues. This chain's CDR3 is CSASRLAGGTYEQYF. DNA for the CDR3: TGCAGTGCTAGTCGATTAGCGGGGGGGACCTACGAGCAGTACTTC.

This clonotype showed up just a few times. CDR3 in DNA: TGTGCCAGCAGCGCCGGAAGCGGGAGCTCCTACGAGCAGTACTTC. Translated: CASSAGSGSSYEQYF. The V gene is TRBV7-3, the J gene TRBJ2-7; 8 positions agree with TRBD2. The CDR3 contains 15 residues. Germline lookup yields CDR1 SGHTA and CDR2 FQGTGA. J gave up 0 bases and V 5 bases, and 6 bases lay outside the gene matches.

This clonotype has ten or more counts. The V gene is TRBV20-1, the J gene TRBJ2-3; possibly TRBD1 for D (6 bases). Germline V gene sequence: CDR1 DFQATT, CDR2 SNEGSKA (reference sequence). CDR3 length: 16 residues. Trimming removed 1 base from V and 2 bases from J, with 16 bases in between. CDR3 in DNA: TGCAGTGCTAGAGTACTGCGTGGGGGCTCCACAGATACGCAGTATTTT. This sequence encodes CSARVLRGGSTDTQYF.

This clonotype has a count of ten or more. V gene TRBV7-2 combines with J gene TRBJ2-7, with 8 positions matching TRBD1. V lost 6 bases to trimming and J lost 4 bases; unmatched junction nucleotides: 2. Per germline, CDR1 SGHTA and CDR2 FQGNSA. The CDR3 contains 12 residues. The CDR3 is CASSRQGYEQYF. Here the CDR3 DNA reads TGTGCCAGCAGTCGACAGGGGTACGAGCAGTACTTC.

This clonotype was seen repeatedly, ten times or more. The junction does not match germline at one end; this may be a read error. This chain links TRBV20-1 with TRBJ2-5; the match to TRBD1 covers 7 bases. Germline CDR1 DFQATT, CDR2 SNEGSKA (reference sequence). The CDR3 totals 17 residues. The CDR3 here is CSARQFSYDRDQETQYF. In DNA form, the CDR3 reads TGCAGTGCTAGACAATTCTCATACGACAGGGACCAGGAGACCCAGTACTTC.

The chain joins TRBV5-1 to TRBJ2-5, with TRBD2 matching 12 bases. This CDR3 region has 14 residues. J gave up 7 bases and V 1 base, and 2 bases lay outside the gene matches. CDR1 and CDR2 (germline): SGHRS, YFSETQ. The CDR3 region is CASSLRLAGATQYF. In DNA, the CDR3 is TGCGCCAGCAGCTTGCGACTAGCGGGGGCGACCCAGTACTTC.

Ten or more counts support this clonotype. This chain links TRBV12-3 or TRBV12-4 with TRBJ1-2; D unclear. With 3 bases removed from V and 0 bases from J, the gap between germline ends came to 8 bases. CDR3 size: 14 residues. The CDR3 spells CASSLGRSNYGYTF. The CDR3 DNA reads TGTGCCAGCAGTTTGGGCAGATCTAACTATGGCTACACCTTC.

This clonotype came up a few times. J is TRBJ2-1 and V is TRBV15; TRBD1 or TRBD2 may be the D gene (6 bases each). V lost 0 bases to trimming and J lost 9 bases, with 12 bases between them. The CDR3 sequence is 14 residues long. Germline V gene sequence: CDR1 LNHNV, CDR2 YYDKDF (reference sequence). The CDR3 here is CATSRERGTGEQFF. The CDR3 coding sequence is TGTGCCACCAGCAGAGAGAGGGGGACTGGTGAGCAGTTCTTC.

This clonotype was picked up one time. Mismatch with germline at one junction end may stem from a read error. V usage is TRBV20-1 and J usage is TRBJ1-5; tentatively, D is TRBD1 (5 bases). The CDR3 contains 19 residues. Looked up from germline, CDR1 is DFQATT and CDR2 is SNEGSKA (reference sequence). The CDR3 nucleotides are TGCTGTGCTAGGGGCCTCTGGGCAGGACACCAACCTTTCAATCAGCCCCAGCATTTT. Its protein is CCARGLWAGHQPFNQPQHF.

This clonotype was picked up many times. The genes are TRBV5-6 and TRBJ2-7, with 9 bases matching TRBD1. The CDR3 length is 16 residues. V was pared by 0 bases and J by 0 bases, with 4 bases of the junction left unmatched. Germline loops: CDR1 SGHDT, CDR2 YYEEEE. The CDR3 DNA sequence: TGTGCCAGCAGCTTGGTAAGGACAGGGGTCTCCTACGAGCAGTACTTC. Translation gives CASSLVRTGVSYEQYF.

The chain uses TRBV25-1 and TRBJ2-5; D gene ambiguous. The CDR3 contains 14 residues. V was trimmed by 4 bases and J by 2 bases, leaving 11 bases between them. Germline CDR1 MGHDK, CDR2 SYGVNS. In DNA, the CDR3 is TGTGCCAGCAGTGGATGGACGGATCAAGAGACCCAGTACTTC. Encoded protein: CASSGWTDQETQYF.

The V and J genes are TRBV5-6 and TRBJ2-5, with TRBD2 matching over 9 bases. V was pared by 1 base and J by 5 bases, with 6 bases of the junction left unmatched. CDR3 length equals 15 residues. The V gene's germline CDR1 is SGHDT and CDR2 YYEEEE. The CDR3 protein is CASSLMAGGLETQYF. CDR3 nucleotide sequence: TGTGCCAGCAGCTTGATGGCGGGGGGGCTTGAGACCCAGTACTTC.

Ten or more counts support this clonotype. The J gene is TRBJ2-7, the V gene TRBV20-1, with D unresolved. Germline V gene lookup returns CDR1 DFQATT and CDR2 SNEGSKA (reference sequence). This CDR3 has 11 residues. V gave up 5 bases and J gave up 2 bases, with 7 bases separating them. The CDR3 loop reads CSAVRTYEQYF. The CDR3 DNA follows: TGCAGTGCTGTTCGGACCTACGAGCAGTACTTC.

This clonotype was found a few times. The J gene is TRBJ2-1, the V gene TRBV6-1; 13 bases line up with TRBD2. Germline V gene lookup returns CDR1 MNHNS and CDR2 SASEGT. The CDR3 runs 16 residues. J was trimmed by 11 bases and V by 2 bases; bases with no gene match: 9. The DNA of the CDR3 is TGTGCCAGCAGTGAAATCTGGACTAGCGGGGGTCCTCAGCAGTTCTTC. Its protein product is CASSEIWTSGGPQQFF.

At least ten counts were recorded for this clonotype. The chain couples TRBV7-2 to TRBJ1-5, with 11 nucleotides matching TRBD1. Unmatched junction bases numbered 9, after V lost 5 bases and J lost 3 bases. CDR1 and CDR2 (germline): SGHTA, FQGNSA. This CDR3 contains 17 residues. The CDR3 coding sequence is TGTGCCAGCAGCCAAAGGACAGGGGGCCGCGACAATCAGCCCCAGCATTTT. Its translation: CASSQRTGGRDNQPQHF. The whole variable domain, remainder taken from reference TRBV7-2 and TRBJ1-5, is GAGVSQSPSNKVTEKGKDVELRCDPISGHTALYWYRQSLGQGLEFLIYFQGNSAPDKSGLPSDRFSAERTGGSVSTLTIQRTQQEDSAVYLCASSQRTGGRDNQPQHFGDGTRLSIL.

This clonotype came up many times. CDR3 nucleotides: TGCAGCGTTGGGCGACCTTACTATGGCTACACCTTC. It codes for CSVGRPYYGYTF. The rearrangement links TRBV29-1 to TRBJ1-2, with D uncertain. The CDR3 is 12 residues long. Germline loops: CDR1 SQVTM, CDR2 ANQGSEA. V shed 4 bases and J shed 3 bases, with 9 bases lying between them. Drawing the rest from reference TRBV29-1 and TRBJ1-2, the complete variable domain is SAVISQKPSRDICQRGTSLTIQCQVDSQVTMMFWYRQQPGQSLTLIATANQGSEATYESGFVIDKFPISRPNLTFSTLTVSNMSPEDSSIYLCSVGRPYYGYTFGSGTRLTVV.

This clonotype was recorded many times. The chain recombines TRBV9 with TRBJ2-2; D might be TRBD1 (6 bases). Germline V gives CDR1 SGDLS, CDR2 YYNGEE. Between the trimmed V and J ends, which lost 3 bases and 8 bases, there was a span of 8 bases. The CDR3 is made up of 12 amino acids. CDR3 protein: CASSARGGELFF. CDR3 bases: TGTGCCAGCAGCGCAAGGGGGGGGGAGCTGTTTTTT.

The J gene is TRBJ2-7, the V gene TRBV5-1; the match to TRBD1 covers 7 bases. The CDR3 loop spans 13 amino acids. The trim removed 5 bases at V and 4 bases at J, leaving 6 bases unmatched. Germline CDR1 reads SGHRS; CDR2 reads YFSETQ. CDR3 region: CASRLGQTYEQYF. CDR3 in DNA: TGCGCCAGCAGGCTGGGACAGACATACGAGCAGTACTTC.

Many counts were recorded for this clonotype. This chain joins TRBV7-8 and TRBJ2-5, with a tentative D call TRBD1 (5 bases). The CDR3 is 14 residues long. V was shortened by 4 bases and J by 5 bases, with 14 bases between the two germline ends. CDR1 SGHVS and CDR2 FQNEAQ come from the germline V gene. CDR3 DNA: TGTGCCAGCAGCTACAGGTTTGAGACGGAGACCCAGTACTTC. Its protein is CASSYRFETETQYF.